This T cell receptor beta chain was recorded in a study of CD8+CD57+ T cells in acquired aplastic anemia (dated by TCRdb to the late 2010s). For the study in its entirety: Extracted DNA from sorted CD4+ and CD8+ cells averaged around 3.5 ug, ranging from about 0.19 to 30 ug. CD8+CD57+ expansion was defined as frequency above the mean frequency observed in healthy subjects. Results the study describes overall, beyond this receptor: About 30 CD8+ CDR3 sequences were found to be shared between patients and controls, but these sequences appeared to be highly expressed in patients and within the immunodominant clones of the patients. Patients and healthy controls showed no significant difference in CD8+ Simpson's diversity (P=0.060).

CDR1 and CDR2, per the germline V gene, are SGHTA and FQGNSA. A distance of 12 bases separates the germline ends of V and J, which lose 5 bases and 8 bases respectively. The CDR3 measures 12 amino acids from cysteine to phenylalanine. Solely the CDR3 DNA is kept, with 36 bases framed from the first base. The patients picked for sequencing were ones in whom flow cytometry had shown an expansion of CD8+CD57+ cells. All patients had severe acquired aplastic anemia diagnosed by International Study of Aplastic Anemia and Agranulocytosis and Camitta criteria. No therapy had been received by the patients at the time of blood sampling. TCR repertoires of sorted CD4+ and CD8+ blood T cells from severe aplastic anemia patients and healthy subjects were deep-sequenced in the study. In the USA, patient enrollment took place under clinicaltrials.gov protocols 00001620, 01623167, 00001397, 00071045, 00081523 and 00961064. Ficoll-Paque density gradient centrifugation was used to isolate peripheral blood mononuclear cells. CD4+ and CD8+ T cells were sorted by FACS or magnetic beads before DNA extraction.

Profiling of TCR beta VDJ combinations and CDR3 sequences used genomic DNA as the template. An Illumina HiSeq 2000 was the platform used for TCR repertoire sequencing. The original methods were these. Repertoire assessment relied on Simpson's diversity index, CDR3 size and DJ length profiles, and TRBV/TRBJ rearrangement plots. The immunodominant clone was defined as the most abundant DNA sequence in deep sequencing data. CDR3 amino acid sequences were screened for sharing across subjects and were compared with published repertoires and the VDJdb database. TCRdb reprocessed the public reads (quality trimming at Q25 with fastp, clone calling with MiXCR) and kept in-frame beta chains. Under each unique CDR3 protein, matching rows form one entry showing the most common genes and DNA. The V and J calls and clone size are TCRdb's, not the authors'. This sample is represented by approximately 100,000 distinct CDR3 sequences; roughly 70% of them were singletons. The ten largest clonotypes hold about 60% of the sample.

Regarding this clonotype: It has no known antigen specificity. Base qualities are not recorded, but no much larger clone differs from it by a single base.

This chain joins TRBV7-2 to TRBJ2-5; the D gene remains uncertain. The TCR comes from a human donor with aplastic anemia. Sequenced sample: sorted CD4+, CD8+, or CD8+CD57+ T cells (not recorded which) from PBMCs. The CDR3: CASSPHSETQYF. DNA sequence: TGTGCCAGCAGCCCGCACAGCGAAACCCAGTACTTC.